This TCR beta chain derives from a study of OX40 agonist ivuxolimab in advanced cancers. The CDR3 has 14 amino acids. Trimming cost V 2 bases and J 1 base, with 8 bases left between them. Germline CDR1 is SEHNR and CDR2 is FQNEAQ (reference sequence). Here immunoSEQ multiplex PCR was the method, and the copy in TCRdb shows in-frame clones only, minus some. The sample consists of fewer than 45,000 clones, around nine tenths of them appearing once. The chain employs TRBV7-9 and TRBJ2-5; no reliable D call. The clonotype was recovered from an adult with an advanced solid tumor such as melanoma, head and neck, liver or kidney cancer. The sample consisted of CD4+ or CD8+ T cells sorted from blood, taken in a trial of the OX40 agonist ivuxolimab. The CDR3 loop reads CASSLLTVQETQYF. The DNA of the CDR3 is TGTGCCAGCAGCTTACTTACTGTCCAAGAGACCCAGTACTTC.